This T cell receptor beta chain is drawn from a study of PD-L1 blockade in urothelial cancer. Looking at the study overall: Patients went on atezolizumab around 2014, receiving 1,200 mg intravenously every 3 weeks.

In the case of this clone: No antigen is known for it.

The time point is: peripheral blood 6 weeks after treatment start. Libraries were prepared by immunoSEQ multiplex PCR; TCRdb keeps only in-frame clonotypes and omits some of them. Among more than 90,000 clones listed, approximately 90% were seen once. Findings and limits, study-wide: Tumor-associated clones in the blood of durable-benefit patients grew more at 3 weeks.

Germline assignment: CDR1 SGHDT and CDR2 YYEEEE. V was pared by 0 bases and J by 5 bases, with 3 bases between. The CDR3 covers 11 residues. The material was PBMCs, obtained around atezolizumab (anti-PD-L1) treatment. This sequence was found in a man aged 55-75 years with urothelial cancer. This chain connects TRBV5-6 to TRBJ2-7, with no clear D. The CDR3, as DNA: TGTGCCAGCAGCTTGGCCGACGAGCAGTACTTC. Translated: CASSLADEQYF.